This T cell receptor (beta chain) was retrieved from a study of cytomegalovirus exposure and HLA in healthy donors. General study findings and limits: As a later analysis showed, several of the most significant clusters appeared to be linked to common viral pathogens.

This clone was seen just once. Its antigen is as yet unknown. Amplification used 60 Vbeta primers and 13 Jbeta primers. The repertoire was sequenced with immunoSEQ multiplex PCR; TCRdb's copy has only in-frame clones and lacks some. This table holds about 64,000 clones, under 85% found once. This CDR3 has 15 amino acids. Germline V gene sequence: CDR1 SNHLY, CDR2 FYNNEI. V gave up 7 bases and J gave up 0 bases, with 16 bases separating them. The chain joins TRBV2 to TRBJ2-7, with TRBD1 as a possible D gene (6 bases). The sequencing input was PBMCs. The receptor was derived from a male donor in good health and CMV-seropositive. CDR3: CASNRQEFYSYEQYF. The CDR3 DNA reads TGTGCCAGCAATCGACAGGAATTTTACTCCTACGAGCAGTACTTC.